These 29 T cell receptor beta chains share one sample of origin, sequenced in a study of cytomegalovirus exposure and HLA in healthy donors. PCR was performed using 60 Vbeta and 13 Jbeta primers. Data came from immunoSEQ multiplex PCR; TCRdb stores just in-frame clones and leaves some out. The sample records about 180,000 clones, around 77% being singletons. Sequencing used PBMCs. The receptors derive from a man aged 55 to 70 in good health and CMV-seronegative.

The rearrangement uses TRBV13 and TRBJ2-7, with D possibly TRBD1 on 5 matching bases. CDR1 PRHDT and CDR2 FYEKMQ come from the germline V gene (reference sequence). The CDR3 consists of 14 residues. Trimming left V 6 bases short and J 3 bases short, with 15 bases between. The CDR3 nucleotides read TGTGCCAGCAGTGTGTCAGGGAACATCTACGAGCAGTACTTC. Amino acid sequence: CASSVSGNIYEQYF.

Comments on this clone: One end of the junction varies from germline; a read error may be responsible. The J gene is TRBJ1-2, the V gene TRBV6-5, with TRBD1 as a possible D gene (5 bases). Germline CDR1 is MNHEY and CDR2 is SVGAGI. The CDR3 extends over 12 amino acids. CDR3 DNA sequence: TGTGCCAGCTCGAATTGGGGCTATGGCTACCCCTTC. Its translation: CASSNWGYGYPF.

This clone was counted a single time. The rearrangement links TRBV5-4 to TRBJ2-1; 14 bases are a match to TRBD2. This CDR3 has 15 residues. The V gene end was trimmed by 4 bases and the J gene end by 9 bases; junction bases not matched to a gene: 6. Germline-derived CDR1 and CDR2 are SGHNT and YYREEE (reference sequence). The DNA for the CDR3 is TGTGCCAGCAGCGCGGGACTAGCGGGAGAGGGTGAGCAGTTCTTC. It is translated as CASSAGLAGEGEQFF.

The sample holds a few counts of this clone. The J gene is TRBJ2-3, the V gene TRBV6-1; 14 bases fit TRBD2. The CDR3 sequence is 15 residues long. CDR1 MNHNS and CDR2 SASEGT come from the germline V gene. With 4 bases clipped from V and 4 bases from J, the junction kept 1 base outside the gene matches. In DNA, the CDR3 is TGTGCCAGCAGTGGACTAGCGGGAGGGCCAGATACGCAGTATTTT. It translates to CASSGLAGGPDTQYF.

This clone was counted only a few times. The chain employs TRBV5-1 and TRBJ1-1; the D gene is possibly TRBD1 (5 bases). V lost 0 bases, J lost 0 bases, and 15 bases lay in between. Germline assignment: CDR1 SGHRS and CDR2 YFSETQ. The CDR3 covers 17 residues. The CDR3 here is CASSLAGGNRMNTEAFF. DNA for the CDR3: TGCGCCAGCAGCTTGGCCGGGGGTAACAGAATGAACACTGAAGCTTTCTTT. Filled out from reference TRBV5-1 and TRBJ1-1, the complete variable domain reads KAGVTQTPRYLIKTRGQQVTLSCSPISGHRSVSWYQQTPGQGLQFLFEYFSETQRNKGNFPGRFSGRQFSNSRSEMNVSTLELGDSALYLCASSLAGGNRMNTEAFFGQGTRLTVV.

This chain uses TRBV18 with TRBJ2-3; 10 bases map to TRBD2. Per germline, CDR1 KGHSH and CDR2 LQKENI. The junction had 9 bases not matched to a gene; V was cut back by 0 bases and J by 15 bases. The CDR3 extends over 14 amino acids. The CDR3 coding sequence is TGTGCCAGCTCACCACCGCTAGCGGGAGCCCGGGTCTATTTT. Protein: CASSPPLAGARVYF.

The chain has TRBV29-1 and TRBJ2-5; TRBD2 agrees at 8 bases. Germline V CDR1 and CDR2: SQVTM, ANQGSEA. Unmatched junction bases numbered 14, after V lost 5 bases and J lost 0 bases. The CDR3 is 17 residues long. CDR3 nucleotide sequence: TGCAGCGTTTTGGTGCGGGAGGCTCAACGGTACCAAGAGACCCAGTACTTC. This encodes CSVLVREAQRYQETQYF. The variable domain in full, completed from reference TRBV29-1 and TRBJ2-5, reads SAVISQKPSRDICQRGTSLTIQCQVDSQVTMMFWYRQQPGQSLTLIATANQGSEATYESGFVIDKFPISRPNLTFSTLTVSNMSPEDSSIYLCSVLVREAQRYQETQYFGPGTRLLVL.

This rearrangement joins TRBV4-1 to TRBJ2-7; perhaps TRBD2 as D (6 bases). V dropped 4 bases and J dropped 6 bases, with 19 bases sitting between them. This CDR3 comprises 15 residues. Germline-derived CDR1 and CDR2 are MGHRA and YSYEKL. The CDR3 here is CASSPREYQPPEQYF. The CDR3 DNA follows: TGCGCCAGCAGCCCCCGGGAGTACCAACCTCCCGAGCAGTACTTC.

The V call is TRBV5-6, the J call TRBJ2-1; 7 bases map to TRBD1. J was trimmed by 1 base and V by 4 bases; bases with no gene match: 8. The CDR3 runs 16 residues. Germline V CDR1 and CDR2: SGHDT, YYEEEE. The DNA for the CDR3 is TGTGCCAGCAGCGGCCTGACAGGGACATCCTACAATGAGCAGTTCTTC. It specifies CASSGLTGTSYNEQFF.

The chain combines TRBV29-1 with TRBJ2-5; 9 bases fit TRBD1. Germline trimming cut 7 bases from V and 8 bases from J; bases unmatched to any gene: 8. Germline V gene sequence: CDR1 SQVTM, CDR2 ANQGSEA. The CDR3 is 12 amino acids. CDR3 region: CSAGGTGPTQYF. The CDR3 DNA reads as TGCAGCGCAGGAGGGACAGGGCCTACCCAGTACTTC. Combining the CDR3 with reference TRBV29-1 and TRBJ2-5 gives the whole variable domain SAVISQKPSRDICQRGTSLTIQCQVDSQVTMMFWYRQQPGQSLTLIATANQGSEATYESGFVIDKFPISRPNLTFSTLTVSNMSPEDSSIYLCSAGGTGPTQYFGPGTRLLVL.

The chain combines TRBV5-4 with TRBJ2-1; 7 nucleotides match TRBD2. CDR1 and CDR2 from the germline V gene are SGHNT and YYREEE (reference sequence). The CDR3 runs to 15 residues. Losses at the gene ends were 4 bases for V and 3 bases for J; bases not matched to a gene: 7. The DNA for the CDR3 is TGTGCCAGCAGCCCCGGACTAGTTAACTACAATGAGCAGTTCTTC. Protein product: CASSPGLVNYNEQFF.

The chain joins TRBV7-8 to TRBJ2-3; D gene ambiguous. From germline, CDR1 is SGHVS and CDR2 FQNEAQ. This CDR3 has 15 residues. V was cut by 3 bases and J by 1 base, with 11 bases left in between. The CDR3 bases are TGTGCCAGCAGCTTCCGCCGCGGCGGCACAGATACGCAGTATTTT. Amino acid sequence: CASSFRRGGTDTQYF.

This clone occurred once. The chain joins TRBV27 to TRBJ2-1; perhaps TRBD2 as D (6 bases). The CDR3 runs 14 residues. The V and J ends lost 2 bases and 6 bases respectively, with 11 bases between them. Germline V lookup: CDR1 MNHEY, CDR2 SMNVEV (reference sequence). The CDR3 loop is CASSLVVGGNEQFF. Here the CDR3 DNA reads TGTGCCAGCAGTTTAGTGGTGGGGGGCAATGAGCAGTTCTTC.

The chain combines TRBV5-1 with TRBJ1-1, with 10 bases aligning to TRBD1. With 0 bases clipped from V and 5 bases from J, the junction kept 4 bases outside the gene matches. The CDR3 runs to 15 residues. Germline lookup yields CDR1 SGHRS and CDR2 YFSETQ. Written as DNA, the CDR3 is TGCGCCAGCAGCTTGGAGGGACAGGGGTTGACTGAAGCTTTCTTT. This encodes CASSLEGQGLTEAFF.

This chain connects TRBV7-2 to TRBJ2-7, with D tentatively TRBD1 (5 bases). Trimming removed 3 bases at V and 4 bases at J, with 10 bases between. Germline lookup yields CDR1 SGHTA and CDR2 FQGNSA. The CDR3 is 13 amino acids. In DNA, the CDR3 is TGTGCCAGCAGCTTTAGACAGTCTTACGAGCAGTACTTC. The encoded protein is CASSFRQSYEQYF.

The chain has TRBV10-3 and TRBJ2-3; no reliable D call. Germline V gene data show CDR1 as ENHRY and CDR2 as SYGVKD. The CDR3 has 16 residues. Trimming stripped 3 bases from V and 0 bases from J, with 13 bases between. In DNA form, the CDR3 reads TGTGCCATCAGTGATCTAGGCGGAGCTAGCACAGATACGCAGTATTTT. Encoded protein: CAISDLGGASTDTQYF.

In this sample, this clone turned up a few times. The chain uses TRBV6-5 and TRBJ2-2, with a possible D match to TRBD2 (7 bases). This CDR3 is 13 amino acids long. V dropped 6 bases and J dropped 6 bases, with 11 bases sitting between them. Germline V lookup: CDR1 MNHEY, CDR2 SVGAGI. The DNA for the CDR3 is TGTGCCAGCAGGAAAGGGGGGGCCGGGGAGCTGTTTTTT. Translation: CASRKGGAGELFF.

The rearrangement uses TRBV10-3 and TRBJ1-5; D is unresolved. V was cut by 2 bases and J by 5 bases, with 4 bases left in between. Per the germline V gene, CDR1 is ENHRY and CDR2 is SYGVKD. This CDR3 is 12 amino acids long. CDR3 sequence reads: CAISEIDQPQHF. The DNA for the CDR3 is TGTGCCATCAGTGAGATAGATCAGCCCCAGCATTTT.

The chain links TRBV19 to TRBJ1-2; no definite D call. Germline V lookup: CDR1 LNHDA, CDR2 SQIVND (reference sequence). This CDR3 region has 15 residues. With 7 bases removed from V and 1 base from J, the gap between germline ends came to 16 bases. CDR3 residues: CASIPGGKFNYGYTF. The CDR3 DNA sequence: TGTGCCAGTATACCAGGCGGGAAATTTAACTATGGCTACACCTTC.

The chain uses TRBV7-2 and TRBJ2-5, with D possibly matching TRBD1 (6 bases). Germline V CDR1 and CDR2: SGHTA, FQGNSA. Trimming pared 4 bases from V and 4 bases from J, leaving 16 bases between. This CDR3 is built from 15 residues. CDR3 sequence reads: CASSSAGAGVETQYF. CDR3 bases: TGTGCCAGCAGCTCAGCAGGGGCAGGGGTAGAGACCCAGTACTTC.

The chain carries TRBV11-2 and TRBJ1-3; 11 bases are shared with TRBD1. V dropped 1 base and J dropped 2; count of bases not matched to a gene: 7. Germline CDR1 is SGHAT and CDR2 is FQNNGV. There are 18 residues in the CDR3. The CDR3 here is CASSLVSGQGATGNTIYF. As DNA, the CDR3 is TGTGCCAGCAGCTTAGTTTCAGGACAGGGGGCGACTGGAAACACCATATATTTT.

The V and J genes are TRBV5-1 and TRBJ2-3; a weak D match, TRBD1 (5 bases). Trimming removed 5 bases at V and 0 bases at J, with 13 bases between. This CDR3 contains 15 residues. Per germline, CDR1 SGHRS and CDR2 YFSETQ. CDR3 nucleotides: TGCGCCAGCAGACCCCAGGGTCCCAGCACAGATACGCAGTATTTT. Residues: CASRPQGPSTDTQYF. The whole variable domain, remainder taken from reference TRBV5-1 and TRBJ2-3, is KAGVTQTPRYLIKTRGQQVTLSCSPISGHRSVSWYQQTPGQGLQFLFEYFSETQRNKGNFPGRFSGRQFSNSRSEMNVSTLELGDSALYLCASRPQGPSTDTQYFGPGTRLTVL.

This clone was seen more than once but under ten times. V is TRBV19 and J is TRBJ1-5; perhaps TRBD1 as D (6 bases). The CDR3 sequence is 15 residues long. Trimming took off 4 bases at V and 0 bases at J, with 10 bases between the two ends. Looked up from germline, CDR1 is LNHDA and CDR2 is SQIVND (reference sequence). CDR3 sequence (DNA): TGTGCCAGTAGTACCTACAGGGATAGCAATCAGCCCCAGCATTTT. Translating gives CASSTYRDSNQPQHF.

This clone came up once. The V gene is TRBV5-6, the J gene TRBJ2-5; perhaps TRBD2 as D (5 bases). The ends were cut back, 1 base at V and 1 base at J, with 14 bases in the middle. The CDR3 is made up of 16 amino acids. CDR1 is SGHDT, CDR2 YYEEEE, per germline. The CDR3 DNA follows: TGTGCCAGCAGCTTGTTTTGGACTTACGGCCAAGAGACCCAGTACTTC. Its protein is CASSLFWTYGQETQYF.

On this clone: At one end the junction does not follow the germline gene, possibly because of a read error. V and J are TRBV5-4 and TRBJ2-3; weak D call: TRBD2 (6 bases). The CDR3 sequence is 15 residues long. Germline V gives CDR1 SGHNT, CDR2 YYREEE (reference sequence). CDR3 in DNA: TGTGCCAGCAGCCCCGGCCCAACTAGCACAGGTACGCAGTATTTT. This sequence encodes CASSPGPTSTGTQYF. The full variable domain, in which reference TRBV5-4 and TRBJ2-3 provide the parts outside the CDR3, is ETGVTQSPTHLIKTRGQQVTLRCSSQSGHNTVSWYQQALGQGPQFIFQYYREEENGRGNFPPRFSGLQFPNYSSELNVNALELDDSALYLCASSPGPTSTGTQYFGPGTRLTVL.

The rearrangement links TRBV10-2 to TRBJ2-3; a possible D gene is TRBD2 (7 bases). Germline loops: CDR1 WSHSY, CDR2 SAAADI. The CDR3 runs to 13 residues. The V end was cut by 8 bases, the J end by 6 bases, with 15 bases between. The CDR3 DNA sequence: TGCGCCAGCGGGGGCGGGGGCCGCGATACGCAGTATTTT. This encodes CASGGGGRDTQYF.

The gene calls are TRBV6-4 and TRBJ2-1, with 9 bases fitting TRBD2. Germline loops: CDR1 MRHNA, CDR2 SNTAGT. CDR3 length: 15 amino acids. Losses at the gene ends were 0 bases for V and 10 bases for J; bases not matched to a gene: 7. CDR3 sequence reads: CASSDSIRGGEEQFF. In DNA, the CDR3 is TGTGCCAGCAGTGACTCGATTCGCGGGGGGGAGGAGCAGTTCTTC.

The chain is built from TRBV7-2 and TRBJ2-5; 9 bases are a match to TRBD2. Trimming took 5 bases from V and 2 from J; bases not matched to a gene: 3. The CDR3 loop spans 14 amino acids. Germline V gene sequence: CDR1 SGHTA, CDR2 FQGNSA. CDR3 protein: CASSPSGAQETQYF. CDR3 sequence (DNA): TGTGCCAGCAGCCCTAGCGGGGCTCAAGAGACCCAGTACTTC.

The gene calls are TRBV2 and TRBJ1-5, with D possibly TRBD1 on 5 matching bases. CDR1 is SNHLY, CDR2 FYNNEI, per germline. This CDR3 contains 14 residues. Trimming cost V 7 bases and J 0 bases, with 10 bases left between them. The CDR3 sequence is CASTPQGSNQPQHF. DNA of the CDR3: TGTGCCAGCACCCCCCAGGGTAGCAATCAGCCCCAGCATTTT. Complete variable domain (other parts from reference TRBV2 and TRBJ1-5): EPEVTQTPSHQVTQMGQEVILRCVPISNHLYFYWYRQILGQKVEFLVSFYNNEISEKSEIFDDQFSVERPDGSNFTLKIRSTKLEDSAMYFCASTPQGSNQPQHFGDGTRLSIL.